The sequence of this TCR beta chain was determined in a study of blood T cell repertoires in COVID-19. Assay: immunoSEQ multiplex PCR; the TCRdb copy retains only in-frame clones and omits some. The repertoire includes over 100,000 clones, roughly 77% of them detected once, and roughly 17% sits in the top ten. This receptor was obtained from a man in his 60s with active or convalescent COVID-19. The material sequenced was peripheral blood.

CDR3 in DNA: TGTGCCAGTAGTAATCGAAGGCCGGGAAGCTTCTCTGGGGCCAACGTCCTGACTTTC. Its protein is CASSNRRPGSFSGANVLTF. The gene calls are TRBV19 and TRBJ2-6, with D perhaps TRBD2 (5 bases). The V and J ends lost 4 bases and 0 bases respectively, with 19 bases between them. Germline loops: CDR1 LNHDA, CDR2 SQIVND (reference sequence). The CDR3 contains 19 residues.